This T cell receptor (beta chain) is from a study of blood T cell repertoires in COVID-19. About the study: Samples of COVID-19 (acute and convalescent) were obtained from the United States, Italy and Spain.

After removal of 3 bases from V and 4 bases from J, the junction contained 13 bases not matched to a gene. CDR3 length: 17 amino acids. Germline V lookup: CDR1 SGDLS, CDR2 YYNGEE. Clones were sequenced by immunoSEQ multiplex PCR, and TCRdb holds only the in-frame ones, with some missing. The table lists 200,000 or so clones, 65% to 85% of them singletons. The TCR comes from a man aged 40-49 years who had recovered from COVID-19. Sequenced material: PBMCs or T cells enriched from blood (not recorded which). The chain joins TRBV9 to TRBJ1-2; TRBD1 matches 9 bases. CDR3 loop: CASSGSRETGGVYGYTF. The CDR3 coding sequence is TGTGCCAGCAGCGGTTCCCGTGAGACAGGGGGAGTCTATGGCTACACCTTC. Together with reference TRBV9 and TRBJ1-2, the CDR3 gives the full variable domain: DSGVTQTPKHLITATGQRVTLRCSPRSGDLSVYWYQQSLDQGLQFLIQYYNGEERAKGNILERFSAQQFPDLHSELNLSSLELGDSALYFCASSGSRETGGVYGYTFGSGTRLTVV.